The 14 T cell receptor beta chains reported below all come from one sample, sequenced in a study of Graves' ophthalmopathy and Graves' hyperthyroidism. Using RNA transcripts, the TCR beta CDR3 regions were amplified. Second-round multiplex PCR came after a first-round RT-PCR that employed HTBI primers. Via MiXCR, TCRdb re-called the multiplex PCR reads, giving one row per CDR3 protein. The table includes about 160,000 distinct CDR3 sequences, approximately 40% detected once. Sequencing input: peripheral blood. These receptors were obtained from a man aged 30-40 years with Graves' ophthalmopathy.

The J gene is TRBJ1-1, the V gene TRBV6-2 or TRBV6-3; D is unresolved. V was trimmed by 7 bases and J by 3 bases, leaving 18 bases between them. Germline CDR1 and CDR2: MNHEY and SVGEGT. This CDR3 has 15 residues. The CDR3 sequence is CASINRQIRDTEAFF. The CDR3 region has the DNA TGTGCCAGCATCAATCGGCAGATTCGGGACACTGAAGCTTTCTTT.

This sequence joins TRBV20-1 and TRBJ1-3, with TRBD1 matching over 7 bases. The germline V gene has CDR1 DFQATT and CDR2 SNEGSKA (reference sequence). This CDR3 has 14 residues. Trimming cost V 6 bases and J 0 bases; bases outside gene matches: 5. CDR3 nucleotides: TGCAGTGCCAAACAGGGGTCCTCTGGAAACACCATATATTTT. It translates to CSAKQGSSGNTIYF.

This clonotype was seen many times. The CDR3 spells CAGKGQGGTALEAGELFF. For the CDR3, the DNA is TGTGCCGGAAAAGGACAGGGGGGGACCGCCCTAGAGGCCGGGGAGCTGTTTTTT. The chain joins TRBV30 to TRBJ2-2; 10 bases are a match to TRBD1. V gave up 8 bases and J gave up 6 bases; unmatched junction bases: 21. CDR1 is GTSNPN, CDR2 SVGIG, per germline (reference sequence). This CDR3 has 18 amino acids.

This clonotype was detected only a few times. The chain employs TRBV6-1 and TRBJ1-1; D may be TRBD1 (5 bases). The CDR3 runs 16 residues. CDR1 MNHNS and CDR2 SASEGT come from the germline V gene. V was cut by 6 bases and J by 3 bases, with 20 bases left in between. The DNA for the CDR3 is TGTGCCAGCAGACCGTTGGGGCCGGGTAGGGACACTGAAGCTTTCTTT. Translation gives CASRPLGPGRDTEAFF.

This clonotype has just a few counts. The CDR3 spells CASTDAELVKTQYF. As DNA, the CDR3 is TGTGCCAGCACTGACGCAGAACTCGTCAAGACCCAGTACTTC. The chain has TRBV6-1 and TRBJ2-5; D gene ambiguous. Trimming took 7 bases from V and 6 from J, leaving 18 bases between them. The CDR3 contains 14 residues. Germline CDR1 MNHNS, CDR2 SASEGT.

In this sample, this clonotype turned up many times. CDR3 DNA: TGCAGCGTCAAGGGCCTTGTGGGCTACACCTTC. It codes for CSVKGLVGYTF. The chain uses TRBV29-1 and TRBJ1-2; D gene ambiguous. V was cut by 6 bases and J by 8 bases, with 13 bases left in between. Germline CDR1 SQVTM, CDR2 ANQGSEA. CDR3 length: 11 residues. Looking up the rest from reference TRBV29-1 and TRBJ1-2 gives the full variable domain: SAVISQKPSRDICQRGTSLTIQCQVDSQVTMMFWYRQQPGQSLTLIATANQGSEATYESGFVIDKFPISRPNLTFSTLTVSNMSPEDSSIYLCSVKGLVGYTFGSGTRLTVV.

This clonotype was recorded at least ten times. The rearrangement uses TRBV20-1 and TRBJ2-5, with 7 bases fitting TRBD2. The CDR3 runs to 13 residues. Germline V gene data show CDR1 as DFQATT and CDR2 as SNEGSKA (reference sequence). V was pared by 5 bases and J by 4 bases, with 7 bases of the junction left unmatched. The chain's CDR3 is CSASGGRTETQYF. CDR3 DNA sequence: TGCAGTGCTTCGGGCGGGAGAACAGAGACCCAGTACTTC.

The table lists this clonotype with many counts. This rearrangement joins TRBV2 to TRBJ1-1, with a tentative D call TRBD1 (5 bases). Trimming took off 7 bases at V and 14 bases at J, with 17 bases between the two ends. The length of the CDR3 is 11 residues. In germline, CDR1 is SNHLY, CDR2 FYNNEI. The DNA of the CDR3 is TGTGCCAGCAAGGGAGGGGCTGGGGTGTTCTTT. Translating it yields CASKGGAGVFF.

J is TRBJ1-3 and V is TRBV20-1; D is ambiguous. CDR3 length: 13 residues. Germline CDR1 DFQATT, CDR2 SNEGSKA (reference sequence). The ends were cut back, 3 bases at V and 8 bases at J, with 14 bases in the middle. The CDR3 DNA is TGCAGTGCTAGCAGTCAGTCTGTACACACCATATATTTT. Encoded protein: CSASSQSVHTIYF.

This clonotype was counted many times. The chain joins TRBV28 to TRBJ1-1, with D possibly being TRBD1 (6 bases). Per the germline V gene, CDR1 is MDHEN and CDR2 is SYDVKM. There are 14 residues in the CDR3. V was cut by 5 bases and J by 1 base, with 11 bases left in between. CDR3 in amino acids: CASSRQAWNTEAFF. CDR3 coding DNA: TGTGCCAGCAGTCGACAGGCTTGGAACACTGAAGCTTTCTTT.

This clonotype was seen repeatedly, ten times or more. V usage is TRBV6-5 and J usage is TRBJ2-5; TRBD1 matches at 8 bases. J was trimmed by 5 bases and V by 6 bases; bases with no gene match: 5. CDR3 length equals 13 residues. Germline lookup yields CDR1 MNHEY and CDR2 SVGAGI. Written as DNA, the CDR3 is TGTGCCAGCAGGCGGACAGGGTTGGAGACCCAGTACTTC. Amino acids: CASRRTGLETQYF.

CDR3 in DNA: TGTGCCAGCAGCCGCCGGGACTTCGAGCAGTACTTC. This codes for CASSRRDFEQYF. The gene calls are TRBV12-3 or TRBV12-4 and TRBJ2-7; maybe TRBD2 (6 bases). Trimming removed 6 bases at V and 6 bases at J, with 12 bases between. This CDR3 contains 12 residues.

This clonotype was detected many times. The rearrangement links TRBV7-3 to TRBJ2-7; D is ambiguous. The CDR3 has 11 amino acids. Germline lookup yields CDR1 SGHTA and CDR2 FQGTGA. Between the trimmed V and J ends, which lost 6 bases and 4 bases, there was a span of 7 bases. The DNA for the CDR3 is TGTGCCAGCAGTGGAAGGTACGAGCAGTACTTC. Protein sequence: CASSGRYEQYF.

J is TRBJ2-7 and V is TRBV6-2 or TRBV6-3, with 9 bases identical to TRBD2. CDR1 is MNHEY and CDR2 is SVGEGT in the germline V gene. The ends lost 4 bases at V and 2 bases at J; junction bases unmatched: 9. This CDR3 has 16 amino acids. DNA of the CDR3: TGTGCCAGCAGTTCCCCAAGGCTAGCGGGAACCTACGAGCAGTACTTC. Translating it yields CASSSPRLAGTYEQYF.